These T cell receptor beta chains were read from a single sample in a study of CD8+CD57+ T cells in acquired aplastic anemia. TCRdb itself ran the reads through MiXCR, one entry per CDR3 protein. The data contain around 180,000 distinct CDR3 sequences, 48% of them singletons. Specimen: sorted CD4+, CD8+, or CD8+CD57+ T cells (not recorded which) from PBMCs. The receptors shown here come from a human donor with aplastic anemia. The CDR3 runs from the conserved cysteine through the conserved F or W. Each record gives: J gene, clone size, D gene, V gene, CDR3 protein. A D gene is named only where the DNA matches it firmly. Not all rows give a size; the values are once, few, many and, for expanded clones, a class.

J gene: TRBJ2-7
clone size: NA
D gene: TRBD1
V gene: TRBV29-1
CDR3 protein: CSVDAGQGVYF

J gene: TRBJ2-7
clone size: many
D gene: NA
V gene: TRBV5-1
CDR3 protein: CASSLDIRGRVYEQYF

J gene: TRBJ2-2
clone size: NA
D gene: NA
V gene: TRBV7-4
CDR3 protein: CASSLSRGGAGTGELFF

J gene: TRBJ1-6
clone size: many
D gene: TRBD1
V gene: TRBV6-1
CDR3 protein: CASSSLGGQGARNSPLHF

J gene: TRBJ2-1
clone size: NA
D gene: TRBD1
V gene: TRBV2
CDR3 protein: CASSEVGDREQFF

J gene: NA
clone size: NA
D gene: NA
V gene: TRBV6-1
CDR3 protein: CASRSRDDGHGYEQYF

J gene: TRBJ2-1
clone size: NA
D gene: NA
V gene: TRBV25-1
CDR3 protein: CASSVQTSYEQFF

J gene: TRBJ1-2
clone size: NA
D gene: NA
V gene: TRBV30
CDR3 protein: CACRTGLNYGYTF

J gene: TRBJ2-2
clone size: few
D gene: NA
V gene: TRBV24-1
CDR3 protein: CATAVSNTGELFF

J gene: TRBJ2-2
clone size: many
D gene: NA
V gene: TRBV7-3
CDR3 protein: CASSSQGSGELFF

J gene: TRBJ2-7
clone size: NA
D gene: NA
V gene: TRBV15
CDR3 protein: CATSGRGIHEQYF

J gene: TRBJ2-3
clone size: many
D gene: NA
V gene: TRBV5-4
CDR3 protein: CASSLVSSDTQYF

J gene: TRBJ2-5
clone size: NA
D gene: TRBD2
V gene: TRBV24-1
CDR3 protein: CATSDFSTSGWQETQYF